The T cell receptor (beta chain) under discussion was sequenced for a study of T-cell reconstitution after alpha-beta-depleted transplantation in children. Trimming pared 0 bases from V and 8 bases from J, leaving 8 bases between. The CDR3 runs to 13 residues. The germline gives CDR1 SEHNR, CDR2 FQNEAQ (reference sequence). The authors prepared the TCRbeta library with unique molecular identifiers. TCRdb ran MiXCR on the PCR reads and lists one entry per CDR3 protein. The sample contains approximately 590,000 distinct CDR3 sequences, more than 9% of which appear only once. The TCR sequence derives from a human donor who donated a stem cell graft to a child with acute myeloid leukemia. The source material was PBMCs from the stem cell graft donor, sampled from the stem cell graft. The chain carries TRBV7-9 and TRBJ2-1, with no clear D. Here the CDR3 DNA reads TGTGCCAGCAGCTTAGCGGGATCTGATGAGCAGTTCTTC. It yields the protein CASSLAGSDEQFF.